This T cell receptor (beta chain) was observed in a study of regulatory T cells in long-lasting Graves disease (dated by TCRdb to 2020 to 2023). Study-wide context: Persistent Graves' disease was defined as antithyroid drug treatment for over 5 years with persistently positive TSH receptor autoantibodies. Persistent Graves' disease patients were compared with newly diagnosed Graves' disease patients by peripheral blood TCR sequencing and RNA sequencing. The study was conducted in China and was registered as a clinical trial. A total of roughly 33 samples underwent TCR sequencing: about 13 from persistent and around 20 from newly diagnosed Graves' disease patients. Persistent Graves' disease patients in the clinical cohort had taken antithyroid drugs for about 10.3 years on average. On the study overall, not on this receptor specifically: Compared with newly diagnosed patients, persistent Graves' disease patients had lower TCR Shannon entropy and fewer highly expanded clones, which suggests clonal expansion. Only peripheral blood was studied, because thyroid tissue, the primary lesion, was inaccessible. The authors noted that the small sample size was a limitation that may lower accuracy. Sequencing and analysis were restricted to the TCR beta chain. A larger number of public clonotypes was shared among persistent patients (over 2,500) than among newly diagnosed patients (around 880).

The time point tag for this specimen amounts to: persistent/refractory GD, antithyroid drugs over 5 years with positive TRAb. For both TCR sequencing and RNA sequencing, RNA was extracted from PBMCs in TRIzol. The diagnosis of Graves' disease was made according to American Thyroid Association guidelines. Patients were recruited from an endocrinology department in Xi'an, China. Each patient gave around 9.2 milliliters of peripheral blood, collected in an EDTA anticoagulant tube. Ficoll Paque Plus density gradient separation was used to isolate PBMCs, and no additional T cell sorting was done. An Agilent 2100 Bioanalyzer and agarose gel were used to check RNA quality, while a NanoDrop 2000 measured RNA concentration. This clonotype came up many times. Its antigen specificity is not known. Base-call qualities are not available, and no considerably larger clone is one nucleotide away. Receptor libraries were prepared by multiplex PCR. Sequencing was performed on an Illumina HiSeq 4000. iRepertoire HTBI primers and Arm-PCR amplification of CDR3 regions were used to construct TCR beta libraries. Gel purification was performed on PCR products prior to sequencing. The authors' pipeline ran thus. Gene usage analysis of CDR3 amino acid clonotypes relied on the roughly 58 TRBV and 13 to 15 TRBJ segments identified across samples. Filtered high-quality paired reads were merged into contigs using COPE and FqMerger. BLAST was used to align contigs to IMGT TRBV, TRBD and TRBJ reference genes, and CDR3 was defined according to IMGT. Any clonotype with a frequency above 0.1% was classified as a highly expanded clone. Shannon entropy was used to measure repertoire diversity, and the Gini coefficient was used to measure V-J evenness. A clonotype found in more than one individual was treated as public. TCRdb trimmed the raw reads at Q25, called clones with MiXCR and kept productive beta chains. Here each entry gathers all rows of one CDR3 protein and keeps the most common genes and DNA. TCRdb's processing, not the authors' own work, is the source of the V and J calls. The sample table shows more than 650,000 distinct CDR3 sequences, and about 30% are seen once. The ten largest make up about 40% of the sample.

The source of this sequence is a female donor with Graves disease. Sequenced here: peripheral blood mononuclear cells (PBMCs), sampled when the disease was refractory, from a patient treated with antithyroid drugs.

CDR3 reads: CASSYSGNTGELFF. The nucleotide sequence reads as follows: TGTGCCAGCAGTTACTCGGGGAACACCGGGGAGCTGTTTTTT. The chain uses TRBV6-5 and TRBJ2-2; no D gene is confidently identified. Measured from the cysteine to the phenylalanine, the CDR3 is 14 residues long. Only the CDR3 part of the read is kept: 42 bases, read in frame from the first base. Trimming at the junction amounts to 0 bases on V and 1 base on J, and the germline ends lie 3 bases apart. CDR1 and CDR2 are read off the germline V gene as MNHEY and SVGAGI.